Following are 10 T cell receptor beta chains from one sample sequenced in a study of shared clonotypes between healthy human individuals. The repertoire was sequenced with immunoSEQ multiplex PCR; TCRdb's copy has only in-frame clones and lacks some. The sample yields around 1.6 million clones, 95% to 99% seen once. The sequencing sample was made of naive CD4+ T cells sorted from blood. Subset in this sample: CD45RA+ positively selected. Receptors were obtained from a young man in good health.

The chain recombines TRBV15 with TRBJ2-7; D call uncertain. Trimming took 2 bases from V and 2 from J, leaving 10 bases between them. CDR1 is LNHNV and CDR2 is YYDKDF in the germline V gene (reference sequence). The CDR3 covers 14 residues. The DNA for the CDR3 is TGTGCCACCAGCAGAAATCCACCGCCCTACGAGCAGTACTTC. This gives the protein CATSRNPPPYEQYF.

This sequence joins TRBV10-1 and TRBJ2-3, with 9 bases that match TRBD2. V trimming: 7 bases; J trimming: 6 bases; junction bases outside the gene matches: 14. CDR3 length: 16 residues. Germline values: CDR1 WNHNN, CDR2 SYGVQD (reference sequence). CDR3 nucleotide sequence: TGCGCCAGCATCAAAGGAGGGTCTAGCGGGACGGATACGCAGTATTTT. Protein: CASIKGGSSGTDTQYF.

CDR3: CASSDRSWGVSYEQYF. The CDR3 nucleotides read TGTGCCAGCAGCGATAGGAGCTGGGGTGTTTCCTACGAGCAGTACTTC. This chain uses TRBV27 with TRBJ2-7; D is unresolved. Trimming left V 6 bases short and J 1 base short, with 19 bases between. CDR1 and CDR2 (germline): MNHEY, SMNVEV (reference sequence). This CDR3 has 16 residues.

This chain connects TRBV7-8 to TRBJ2-7, with D unresolved. Trimming removed 4 bases from V and 1 base from J, with 8 bases in between. The V gene's germline CDR1 is SGHVS and CDR2 FQNEAQ. The CDR3 runs to 13 residues. Written as DNA, the CDR3 is TGTGCCAGCAGCTCTCTCGGATCCTACGAGCAGTACTTC. Protein: CASSSLGSYEQYF.

The V gene is TRBV18, the J gene TRBJ2-2; a weak D match, TRBD1 (6 bases). The CDR3 covers 15 residues. The germline gives CDR1 KGHSH, CDR2 LQKENI. The ends were cut back, 3 bases at V and 7 bases at J, with 15 bases in the middle. CDR3 amino acids: CASSPLAGTSGELFF. The CDR3 nucleotides are TGTGCCAGCTCACCGCTGGCAGGGACAAGCGGGGAGCTGTTTTTT.

This chain uses TRBV28 with TRBJ2-7, with 10 bases fitting TRBD1. V lost 6 bases to trimming and J lost 2 bases; unmatched junction nucleotides: 7. This CDR3 comprises 15 residues. CDR1 and CDR2 (germline): MDHEN, SYDVKM. For the CDR3, the DNA is TGTGCCAGCAGATCGGGACAGGGGTATCCCTACGAGCAGTACTTC. Translated: CASRSGQGYPYEQYF.

The V call is TRBV6-6, the J call TRBJ1-5; no reliable D call. V shed 5 bases and J shed 5 bases, with 10 bases lying between them. The CDR3 is 13 residues long. Germline V gives CDR1 MNHNY, CDR2 SVGAGI (reference sequence). This CDR3 is CASSLGSHQPQHF. CDR3 in DNA: TGTGCCAGCAGTCTAGGATCTCATCAGCCCCAGCATTTT.

The chain links TRBV6-1 to TRBJ2-7; 7 bases map to TRBD2. V shed 5 bases, J shed 6 bases, and the junction held 7 bases outside the gene matches. The germline gives CDR1 MNHNS, CDR2 SASEGT. The length of the CDR3 is 13 residues. This CDR3 reads CASSWGGGGEQYF. DNA for the CDR3: TGTGCCAGCAGTTGGGGTGGCGGGGGCGAGCAGTACTTC.

About this clone: The sample has other DNA sequences that encode this CDR3 too. The rearrangement joins TRBV9 to TRBJ2-7, with D tentatively TRBD1 (5 bases). V was pared by 0 bases and J by 0 bases, with 7 bases between. Germline CDR1 and CDR2: SGDLS and YYNGEE. CDR3 length: 14 residues. The DNA of the CDR3 is TGTGCCAGCAGCGTAGGACAGAGCTCCTACGAGCAGTACTTC. Residues: CASSVGQSSYEQYF.

This chain joins TRBV28 and TRBJ1-2; TRBD1 is a possible D gene (5 bases). The germline V gene encodes CDR1 MDHEN and CDR2 SYDVKM. Trimming took off 3 bases at V and 6 bases at J, with 14 bases between the two ends. This CDR3 comprises 14 residues. The CDR3 sequence: CASSLSNLQDGYTF. The CDR3 DNA is TGTGCCAGCAGTTTGAGCAACCTACAGGATGGCTACACCTTC.